Sequencing of this TCR beta chain was carried out in a study of blood T cell repertoires in COVID-19. This clone has just a few counts. Libraries were prepared by immunoSEQ multiplex PCR; TCRdb keeps only in-frame clonotypes and omits some of them. The table records around 140,000 clones, 75% to 80% of them present only once. From germline, CDR1 is SGDLS and CDR2 YYNGEE. CDR3 length: 13 residues. Between the trimmed V and J ends, which lost 4 bases and 5 bases, there was a span of 12 bases. This sequence was found in a woman in her fifties or sixties who had recovered from COVID-19. The V gene is TRBV9, the J gene TRBJ1-2; the D gene is possibly TRBD1 (6 bases). The sample taken for sequencing was PBMCs or T cells enriched from blood (not recorded which). CDR3 nucleotides: TGTGCCAGCAGCTCCTCCCAGGGGTATGGCTACACCTTC. Its protein product is CASSSSQGYGYTF.